The entry below describes one T cell receptor beta chain. There are a few counts of this clone. No antigen is known for it. Per-nucleotide qualities are absent, and no much larger clonotype sits a single base away. To sequence the TCRbeta CDR3 region, genomic DNA was isolated from the sorted cells. The immunoSEQ Assay was used to sequence the TCRbeta CDR3 regions. TCRdb took this table from immuneACCESS and kept in-frame rearrangements with V and J called. Such tables lack part of the clones; where checked against another copy, unresolved V genes explain under half of the gap, and the rest is unexplained. Here the sample has roughly 49,000 clones; 81% occur a single time. Almost 6.5% of the sample is held by the ten biggest clonotypes. This sample is drawn from a study of OX40 agonist ivuxolimab in advanced cancers. Study-wide context: Ivuxolimab, which targeted the costimulatory receptor OX40 (CD134), was an agonistic, fully human IgG2 monoclonal antibody. Intravenous ivuxolimab was administered to patients every 2 weeks at six dose levels: 0.01, 0.1, 0.3, 1.5, 3 and 10 mg/kg. Among the approximately 50 dose-escalation patients, around 20 had hepatocellular carcinoma, about 15 melanoma, 9 renal cell carcinoma and 9 head and neck cancer. A male proportion of 82.7% and a mean age of 60 years, ranging from 23 to 79, were recorded for the dose-escalation cohort. Prior anti-PD-1, anti-PD-L1 or anti-CTLA-4 therapy was permitted, and approximately 40% of dose-escalation patients had received checkpoint inhibitors. Partial responses occurred in three dose-escalation patients, of whom one had hepatocellular carcinoma and two had cutaneous melanoma. The purpose of peripheral TCRbeta sequencing was to test whether ivuxolimab changed TCR sequence diversity and led to clonal T-cell expansion. The monotherapy dose-escalation portion (N ≈ 50 patients) of the phase I ivuxolimab trial is reported in the paper.

From the cysteine through the phenylalanine, the CDR3 covers 15 amino acids. This entry keeps only the CDR3 DNA: 45 bases, framed from base 1. The CDR1 and CDR2 encoded by the germline V gene (reference sequence) are SEHNR and FQNEAQ. Deletion took 2 bases off V and 2 bases off J, with a span of 10 bases between the germline ends. Patients with autoimmune disease history or receiving systemic immunosuppression were excluded from the trial. Peripheral blood for TCR sequencing was collected from all dose cohorts at baseline, on cycle 4 day 1, and on cycle 7 day 1. Samples were obtained from an open-label, multicenter, first-in-human phase I dose-escalation trial of ivuxolimab. The trial enrolled adults with locally advanced or metastatic head and neck squamous cell, hepatocellular, melanoma or renal cell carcinoma. Before TCR sequencing, CD4+ T cells and CD8+ T cells from peripheral blood were sorted into separate populations.

What the authors observed across the whole study: After ivuxolimab, CD8+ T cells had more expanded clones than CD4+ T cells on average. At doses from 0.1 to 3.0 mg/kg, clonal expansion was seen in both CD4+ and CD8+ blood T cells between baseline and week 6. Which antigens the clonally expanded peripheral T cells were specific for was not determined. Partial responders in the 0.1-3.0 mg/kg groups had among the lowest normalized peripheral clonal expansion, especially among CD8+ T cells. Low levels of normalized T-cell clonal expansion were also seen in some patients who did not respond.

This TCR derives from an adult with an advanced solid tumor such as melanoma, head and neck, liver or kidney cancer. The sequence is built from TRBV7-9 and TRBJ2-1; tentative D gene TRBD1, with 5 bases matching. Sequenced here: CD4+ or CD8+ T cells sorted from blood, sampled in a trial of the OX40 agonist ivuxolimab. The bases are TGTGCCAGCAGCTTAACCGAAGGGGCCTACAATGAGCAGTTCTTC. Its amino acids are CASSLTEGAYNEQFF.